These 11 T cell receptor beta chains share one sample of origin, sequenced in a study of CD8+ T cells in alopecia areata. Extracted RNA was reverse transcribed, and the resulting cDNA served as sequencing template. Assay used: immunoSEQ multiplex PCR; TCRdb lists only in-frame clones, some missing. The sample lists around 100,000 clones, approximately 58% occurring once. Sample: CD4+ T cells sorted from blood. All receptors derive from a human donor in good health.

The J gene is TRBJ2-1, the V gene TRBV21-1; no DNA check was done on the table's D call, TRBD1. TRBV21-1 constitutes a pseudogene. The CDR3 sequence is 17 residues long. The CDR3 loop is CASSISGQGRSYNEQFF. In DNA, the CDR3 is TGTGCCAGCAGCATATCGGGACAGGGCCGCTCCTACAATGAGCAGTTCTTC.

The V and J genes are TRBV6-1 and TRBJ2-3; perhaps TRBD2 as D (5 bases). The CDR3 is 13 amino acids. In germline, CDR1 is MNHNS, CDR2 SASEGT. V lost 4 bases and J lost 1, with 6 bases in between. CDR3 amino acids: CASSVARTDTQYF. In DNA, the CDR3 is TGTGCCAGCAGTGTAGCGCGCACAGATACGCAGTATTTT.

The chain joins TRBV7-2 to TRBJ2-5, with 10 bases fitting TRBD2. J gave up 1 base and V 2 bases, and 1 base lay outside the gene matches. The length of the CDR3 is 15 residues. Germline V gene lookup returns CDR1 SGHTA and CDR2 FQGNSA. The CDR3 coding sequence is TGTGCCAGCAGCTTACAGCGGGGGGGCCAAGAGACCCAGTACTTC. It specifies CASSLQRGGQETQYF.

The J gene is TRBJ1-5, the V gene TRBV2; D is ambiguous. The CDR3 is made up of 14 amino acids. Trimming took 4 bases from V and 4 from J, leaving 11 bases between them. CDR1 and CDR2 from the germline V gene are SNHLY and FYNNEI. The CDR3 DNA is TGTGCCAGCAGTGCCCTGGGCTCGAATCAGCCCCAGCATTTT. It is translated as CASSALGSNQPQHF.

The chain joins TRBV5-4 to TRBJ2-5; 10 nucleotides agree with TRBD2. The ends lost 4 bases at V and 1 base at J; junction bases unmatched: 7. CDR1 is SGHNT and CDR2 is YYREEE in the germline V gene (reference sequence). CDR3 size: 16 residues. CDR3 DNA sequence: TGTGCCAGCAGCGACCAGCGGGGGGGGACCCAAGAGACCCAGTACTTC. This gives the protein CASSDQRGGTQETQYF.

Remarks on this clone: At one end the junction does not follow the germline gene, possibly because of a read error. The chain joins TRBV6-1 to TRBJ2-5; D is possibly TRBD1 or TRBD2 (5 bases each). From germline, CDR1 is MNHNS and CDR2 SASEGT. The CDR3 contains 13 residues. The CDR3 loop reads CAISEGTQETQYF. The CDR3 DNA reads TGTGCCATCAGTGAGGGGACCCAAGAGACCCAGTACTTC.

V is TRBV29-1 and J is TRBJ2-5; no definite D call. Trimming shortened V by 4 bases and J by 1 base, and 7 bases separated the two germline ends. In germline, CDR1 is SQVTM, CDR2 ANQGSEA. The CDR3 has 12 residues. CDR3 sequence: CSVAKSQETQYF. CDR3 nucleotides: TGCAGCGTTGCTAAGTCCCAAGAGACCCAGTACTTC. Full variable domain (rest looked up from reference TRBV29-1 and TRBJ2-5): SAVISQKPSRDICQRGTSLTIQCQVDSQVTMMFWYRQQPGQSLTLIATANQGSEATYESGFVIDKFPISRPNLTFSTLTVSNMSPEDSSIYLCSVAKSQETQYFGPGTRLLVL.

This clone has a single count. V and J are TRBV29-1 and TRBJ1-2; D is perhaps TRBD1 (6 bases). Per germline, CDR1 SQVTM and CDR2 ANQGSEA. The CDR3 contains 13 residues. The V and J ends lost 3 bases and 0 bases respectively, with 8 bases between them. The CDR3 DNA follows: TGCAGCGTTGAGCAGGGGCCTAACTATGGCTACACCTTC. This translates into CSVEQGPNYGYTF.

J is TRBJ2-3 and V is TRBV5-1; TRBD1 aligns across 10 bases. V trimming: 7 bases; J trimming: 4 bases; junction bases outside the gene matches: 9. Germline assignment: CDR1 SGHRS and CDR2 YFSETQ. The length of the CDR3 is 15 residues. The CDR3 DNA reads TGCGCCAGCTCCGGAGGCGGACAGGGGGCAGATACGCAGTATTTT. Its protein product is CASSGGGQGADTQYF.

The chain recombines TRBV30 with TRBJ1-1; possibly TRBD1 for D (5 bases). The CDR3 loop spans 13 amino acids. Germline lookup yields CDR1 GTSNPN and CDR2 SVGIG (reference sequence). Trimming pared 5 bases from V and 2 bases from J, leaving 12 bases between. The CDR3 coding sequence is TGTGCCTGGGGGCTGGGGACCAACACTGAAGCTTTCTTT. This translates into CAWGLGTNTEAFF.

The V gene is TRBV19, the J gene TRBJ1-5; D unresolved. The V end lost 5 bases, the J end lost 2 bases, and 10 bases lay between the germline ends. The V gene's germline CDR1 is LNHDA and CDR2 SQIVND (reference sequence). The CDR3 extends over 14 amino acids. The CDR3 loop reads CASSLLGGNQPQHF. DNA of the CDR3: TGTGCCAGTAGTCTACTTGGGGGCAATCAGCCCCAGCATTTT.